This T cell receptor beta chain was captured by sequencing in a study of regulatory T cells in long-lasting Graves disease. Points from the study as a whole: TRBV28, TRBJ1-2 and TRBJ2-5 were favored in persistent disease.

This clonotype has a handful of counts. The antigen is undetermined. As to time point: newly diagnosed GD, antithyroid drugs for less than 3 months. The authors made the TCR library using RNA they extracted from PBMCs. CDR3 regions were amplified by Arm-PCR using iRepertoire HTBI primers to build TCR beta libraries. In TCRdb, the multiplex PCR reads were re-called with MiXCR into one record per CDR3 protein. The sample records some 560,000 distinct CDR3 sequences, about 16% being singletons. Trimming removed 1 base at V and 4 bases at J, with 12 bases between. The CDR3 has 15 residues. Germline-derived CDR1 and CDR2 are SGDLS and YYNGEE. These sequences were also reported in another study, on T cells in Graves' hyperthyroidism and ophthalmopathy. As that report states: The patients, who ranged from 18 to 65 in age, presented with newly diagnosed hyperthyroidism lasting under 2 months.

The receptor's source is a woman aged 35-60 years with Graves disease. Sequencing used peripheral blood mononuclear cells (PBMCs), obtained at new diagnosis, from a patient treated with antithyroid drugs. The chain recombines TRBV9 with TRBJ1-3; D ambiguous. The CDR3 loop is CASSVNSATGNTIYF. The CDR3 DNA reads as TGTGCCAGCAGCGTAAATTCGGCTACCGGAAACACCATATATTTT.